This is a list of T cell receptor beta chains from one sample in a study of T cells after posttransplantation cyclophosphamide. Here immunoSEQ multiplex PCR was the method, and the copy in TCRdb shows in-frame clones only, minus some. The table includes more than 9,500 clones, over 80% detected once. This specimen consisted of PBMCs, obtained after allogeneic stem cell transplant with posttransplant cyclophosphamide. These receptors were taken from a female patient aged 25-40 years who received an allogeneic stem cell transplant from an unrelated donor, was CMV-positive, and had no GVHD. Some T cells may have originated in the graft donor. Each CDR3 is given with its conserved first and last residue. D genes are given only for firm matches. Some rows mark clone size as missing; the rest say once, few, many or name a class of expanded clone.

j_call v_call d_call clone_size cdr3_nt cdr3_aa
TRBJ1-4 TRBV30 - once TGTGCCTGGAGGCCCCTCACTGCAACTAATGAAAAACTGTTTTTT CAWRPLTATNEKLFF
TRBJ2-7 TRBV7-9 TRBD1 - TGTGCCAGCACCGGACAGGGGGCGAGGGAGCAGTACTTC CASTGQGAREQYF
TRBJ2-7 TRBV29-1 TRBD1 - TGCAGCGTGGGGGGGTGGGACAGGGACGAGCAGTACTTC CSVGGWDRDEQYF
TRBJ2-7 TRBV6-6 - - TGTGCCAGCAGTCAGTCGGGACATAACTACGAGCAGTACTTC CASSQSGHNYEQYF
TRBJ1-1 TRBV18 TRBD1 few TGTGCCAGCTCACCAAGACAGGGAGGCGCTGAAGCTTTCTTT CASSPRQGGAEAFF
TRBJ2-7 TRBV10-2 - once TGCGCCAGCAGTGACCCGGGGACTCGTTACGAGCAGTACTTC CASSDPGTRYEQYF
TRBJ1-5 TRBV2 TRBD1 few TGTGCCAGCAGTGAATGGACAGGGGGTGATCAGCCCCAGCATTTT CASSEWTGGDQPQHF
TRBJ1-1 TRBV29-1 TRBD1 - TGCAGCGTCCAAACGACAGGGGGCAGGACTGAAGCTTTCTTT CSVQTTGGRTEAFF
TRBJ2-1 TRBV28 TRBD1 - TGTGCCAGCAGTCCGGGACGAACCGGGACAGGGACCTACAATGAGCAGTTCTTC CASSPGRTGTGTYNEQFF
TRBJ2-2 TRBV11-2 TRBD2 - TGTGCCAGCAGCTTCCTAGCGGGGGGCACCGGGGAGCTGTTTTTT CASSFLAGGTGELFF
TRBJ2-7 TRBV2 - - TGTGCCAGCAGTTCTATATTAAGCTACGAGCAGTACTTC CASSSILSYEQYF
TRBJ2-1 TRBV7-2 TRBD1 - TGTACCAGCAGCTTAAGGTTAAGGGGACAGGGCGACAATGAGCAGTTCTTC CTSSLRLRGQGDNEQFF
TRBJ1-5 TRBV6-1 TRBD1 - TGTGCCAGCAGTGTAGGGGGCCTTTCTCAGCCCCAGCATTTT CASSVGGLSQPQHF
TRBJ2-2 TRBV11-2 - - TGTGCCAGCAGCTTAATCTCGGGGGCGAACACCGGGGAGCTGTTTTTT CASSLISGANTGELFF